The clone carrying this T cell receptor beta chain was recorded a few times. Its specificity is not known. Sequencing was performed with immunoSEQ multiplex PCR; in TCRdb, only in-frame clones are kept and a portion is missing. Among 650,000 to 800,000 clones listed, roughly 72% were seen once. The sample comes from a study of shared clonotypes between healthy human individuals. The CDR3 length is 15 residues. Germline V gives CDR1 KGHSH, CDR2 LQKENI. Trimming at V came to 6 bases and at J to 6 bases, leaving 7 bases not matched to a gene. Whole-study results and caveats: The donor pool, a small one, limited the genetic and exposure-history diversity represented. Generation probabilities were higher for clonotypes shared across all four sorted-subset donors than for unshared ones.

The chain uses TRBV18 and TRBJ1-3; 11 bases match TRBD1. Input material: memory CD4+ T cells sorted from blood. Subset defined: CD45RA-negative fraction. The sequence was collected from a woman between 25 and 40 years old in good health. The CDR3 here is CASSTGQGEPNTIYF. CDR3 coding DNA: TGTGCCAGCTCGACGGGACAGGGGGAACCAAACACCATATATTTT.